A single sample is the source of the 19 T cell receptor beta chains below, sequenced in a study of T cells after yellow fever vaccination. TCRdb reprocessed the 5' RACE reads via MiXCR and lists one record per CDR3 protein. The table includes approximately 70,000 distinct CDR3 sequences, about 7% detected once. Specimen: CD8+ T cells sorted from PBMCs, collected about 41 days after the first yellow fever vaccination. These receptors all stem from a man aged 18 to 29 who received the YFV17D yellow fever vaccine.

This clonotype occurred many times. This chain connects TRBV27 to TRBJ1-5, with 8 bases that match TRBD1. The CDR3 covers 16 residues. V lost 5 bases and J lost 1; bases outside the gene matches: 7. Germline CDR1 reads MNHEY; CDR2 reads SMNVEV (reference sequence). This CDR3 reads CASSTDRGSSNQPQHF. The CDR3 DNA is TGTGCCAGCAGTACCGACAGGGGATCAAGCAATCAGCCCCAGCATTTT.

This clonotype was detected many times. The chain links TRBV6-1 to TRBJ1-1; maybe TRBD1 (6 bases). Per the germline V gene, CDR1 is MNHNS and CDR2 is SASEGT. The V end lost 6 bases, the J end lost 4 bases, and 12 bases lay between the germline ends. The CDR3 loop spans 13 amino acids. The CDR3, as DNA: TGTGCCAGCAGACCCGGACAGTTCACTGAAGCTTTCTTT. Translation gives CASRPGQFTEAFF.

V and J are TRBV7-9 and TRBJ2-1, with 11 bases fitting TRBD1. The CDR3 is 15 residues long. CDR1 and CDR2 (germline): SEHNR, FQNEAQ (reference sequence). Germline trimming cut 5 bases from V and 10 bases from J; bases unmatched to any gene: 10. CDR3 loop: CASSIPGTGGFEQFF. CDR3 coding DNA: TGTGCCAGCAGCATACCCGGGACAGGGGGGTTCGAGCAGTTCTTC.

The chain employs TRBV5-1 and TRBJ2-7; the D gene could be TRBD1 or TRBD2 (7 bases each). The CDR3 runs to 15 residues. Germline CDR1 and CDR2: SGHRS and YFSETQ. Deletions cut 0 bases from V and 4 bases from J, with 14 bases between. CDR3 in DNA: TGCGCCAGCAGCTTGGGGGAGGGACAGCGATACGAGCAGTACGTC. Its protein product is CASSLGEGQRYEQYV.

This clonotype was seen repeatedly, ten times or more. The J gene is TRBJ1-6, the V gene TRBV7-8, with 9 nucleotides matching TRBD1. V lost 3 bases and J lost 9; bases outside the gene matches: 6. CDR1 is SGHVS, CDR2 FQNEAQ, per germline. This CDR3 has 15 amino acids. The CDR3 loop is CASSFDRQGGSPLHF. DNA of the CDR3: TGTGCCAGCAGCTTTGATAGACAGGGGGGTTCACCCCTCCACTTT.

This clonotype appeared many times. The gene calls are TRBV5-1 and TRBJ2-7; no definite D call. V gave up 0 bases and J gave up 0 bases, with 7 bases separating them. CDR3 length: 14 residues. Germline V gives CDR1 SGHRS, CDR2 YFSETQ. CDR3 bases: TGCGCCAGCAGCTTGGCTCTTGGCTCCTACGAGCAGTACGTC. Translated: CASSLALGSYEQYV.

Points on this clonotype: A single base separates this from a much larger clone, so it may be a read error. The chain combines TRBV29-1 with TRBJ2-2, with D possibly TRBD2 on 5 matching bases. CDR3 length equals 13 residues. CDR1 and CDR2 (germline): SQVTM, ANQGSEA. CDR3 DNA sequence: TGCAGCGTTTTCGGGGTAGACACCGGGGAGCTGCTTTTT. Encoded protein: CSVFGVDTGELLF.

This clonotype showed up many times. The CDR3 protein is CASSQTGAVNNEQFF. CDR3 DNA sequence: TGTGCCAGCAGCCAAACGGGGGCAGTTAACAATGAGCAGTTCTTC. The V gene is TRBV3-1, the J gene TRBJ2-1, with D perhaps being TRBD1 or TRBD2 (6 bases each). This CDR3 is built from 15 residues. The germline V gene encodes CDR1 LGHDT and CDR2 YNNKEL (reference sequence). Trimming removed 2 bases from V and 5 bases from J, with 13 bases in between.

The chain joins TRBV25-1 to TRBJ1-5; TRBD1 is a possible D gene (5 bases). V lost 3 bases and J lost 1, with 7 bases in between. CDR1 is MGHDK and CDR2 is SYGVNS in the germline V gene. CDR3 length: 14 amino acids. For the CDR3, the DNA is TGTGCCAGCAGTGACGGGGGGAGCAATCAGCCCCAGCATTTT. This translates into CASSDGGSNQPQHF.

The chain is built from TRBV9 and TRBJ2-3; D perhaps matches TRBD2 (6 bases). V was cut by 3 bases and J by 0 bases, with 11 bases left in between. The CDR3 totals 15 residues. Germline assignment: CDR1 SGDLS and CDR2 YYNGEE. CDR3 nucleotide sequence: TGTGCCAGCAGCGCGGGAGTTTCTAGCACAGATACGCAGTATTTT. Translating it yields CASSAGVSSTDTQYF.

This clonotype was picked up many times. The chain recombines TRBV6-2 or TRBV6-3 with TRBJ2-2; no reliable D call. V lost 0 bases, J lost 9 bases, and 5 bases lay in between. The CDR3 extends over 12 amino acids. Germline CDR1 is MNHEY and CDR2 is SVGEGT. The CDR3 protein is CASSYSRRELFF. The CDR3 coding sequence is TGTGCCAGCAGTTACTCTAGAAGGGAGCTGTTTTTT.

This clonotype showed up many times. V is TRBV11-2 and J is TRBJ2-5, with D possibly being TRBD1 (6 bases). Per germline, CDR1 SGHAT and CDR2 FQNNGV. V was pared by 4 bases and J by 6 bases, with 15 bases between. The CDR3 length is 14 residues. The CDR3, as DNA: TGTGCCAGCAGCTACACGCCGGGACACCAGACCCAGTACTTC. The encoded protein is CASSYTPGHQTQYF.

In this sample, this clonotype turned up a few times. The rearrangement uses TRBV4-1 and TRBJ2-1; 8 nucleotides line up with TRBD2. V lost 0 bases and J lost 9; bases outside the gene matches: 10. Germline CDR1 and CDR2: MGHRA and YSYEKL. The CDR3 contains 16 residues. CDR3 coding DNA: TGCGCCAGCAGCCAAGAGGCAGCGGGGGCCCCGGGTGAGCAGTTCTTC. This translates into CASSQEAAGAPGEQFF.

This clonotype was seen repeatedly, ten times or more. The chain uses TRBV9 and TRBJ2-6; the D gene is possibly TRBD1 (6 bases). The germline V and J ends were trimmed by 0 bases and 0 bases, with 16 bases remaining between them. Germline CDR1 is SGDLS and CDR2 is YYNGEE. The CDR3 consists of 19 residues. CDR3 sequence: CASSVGQVPLSSGANVLTF. The CDR3 nucleotides are TGTGCCAGCAGCGTAGGACAGGTTCCTCTAAGCTCTGGGGCCAACGTCCTGACTTTC.

This clonotype was seen more than once but under ten times. This chain links TRBV13 with TRBJ2-3; D tentatively fits TRBD1 or TRBD2 (5 bases each). The V end lost 2 bases, the J end lost 2 bases, and 11 bases lay between the germline ends. Looked up from germline, CDR1 is PRHDT and CDR2 is FYEKMQ (reference sequence). This CDR3 region has 15 residues. The CDR3 reads CASSLISGTTDTQYF. CDR3 in DNA: TGTGCCAGCAGCTTAATCTCCGGGACCACAGATACGCAGTATTTT.

This clonotype was detected ten times or more. This sequence joins TRBV28 and TRBJ2-1; 7 bases map to TRBD1. With 9 bases clipped from V and 5 bases from J, the junction kept 13 bases outside the gene matches. Germline CDR1 and CDR2: MDHEN and SYDVKM. This CDR3 contains 15 residues. The CDR3 reads CASKDGTARDNEQFF. The CDR3 bases are TGTGCCAGTAAGGACGGGACAGCAAGAGACAATGAGCAGTTCTTC.

This clonotype was observed at least ten times. The chain combines TRBV3-1 with TRBJ1-1; no clear D. Germline CDR1 is LGHDT and CDR2 is YNNKEL (reference sequence). CDR3 length: 13 residues. The V and J ends lost 4 bases and 3 bases respectively, with 9 bases between them. CDR3 DNA: TGTGCCAGCAGCCGGAAGAGTGACACTGAAGCTTTCTTT. It specifies CASSRKSDTEAFF.

This clonotype occurred many times. The chain carries TRBV4-1 and TRBJ1-5; D not resolved. V was clipped by 1 base and J by 7 bases, with 14 bases between them. The V gene's germline CDR1 is MGHRA and CDR2 YSYEKL. This CDR3 region has 15 residues. CDR3: CASSQVGRLGQPQHF. The CDR3 bases are TGCGCCAGCAGCCAAGTCGGGCGCTTAGGGCAGCCCCAGCATTTT.

The chain uses TRBV19 and TRBJ2-1; D is undetermined. The germline CDR1 and CDR2 sequences are LNHDA and SQIVND (reference sequence). The ends were cut back, 3 bases at V and 3 bases at J, with 12 bases in the middle. CDR3 length equals 15 residues. CDR3 DNA: TGTGCCAGTAGTATTACGGATACCTTCTACAATGAGCAGTTCTTC. Translating gives CASSITDTFYNEQFF.